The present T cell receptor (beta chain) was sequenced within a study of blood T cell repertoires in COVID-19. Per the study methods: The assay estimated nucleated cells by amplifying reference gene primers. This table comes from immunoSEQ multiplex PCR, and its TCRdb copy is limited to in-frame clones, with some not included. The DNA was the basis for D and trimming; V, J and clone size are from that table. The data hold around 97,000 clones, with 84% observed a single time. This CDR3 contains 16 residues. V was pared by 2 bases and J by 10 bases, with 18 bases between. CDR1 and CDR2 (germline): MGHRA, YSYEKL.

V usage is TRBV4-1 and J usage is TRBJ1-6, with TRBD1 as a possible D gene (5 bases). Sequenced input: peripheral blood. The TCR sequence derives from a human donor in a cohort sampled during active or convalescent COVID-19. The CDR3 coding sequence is TGCGCCAGCAGCCAACCACGGGGGGATTCGGCCTCACCCCTCCACTTT. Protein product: CASSQPRGDSASPLHF.